This TCR beta chain was found in a study of T cell responses to AZD1222 COVID-19 vaccine. In regard to this clone: No antigen is known for it.

Sequenced by immunoSEQ multiplex PCR; TCRdb stores in-frame clones only, minus some. This sample has roughly 96,000 clones, with over 75% found just once. Germline V gene lookup returns CDR1 MNHNS and CDR2 SASEGT. The junction had 6 bases not matched to a gene; V was cut back by 2 bases and J by 2 bases. The CDR3 loop spans 16 amino acids. Study-level findings and limits: Per reports, nearly half of all spike-specific TCRs target regions that are unmutated in variants. Of the AZD1222 recipients, only 5 to 7 were seropositive at baseline.

Sequencing was performed on peripheral blood, taken on day 0 of AZD1222 vaccination. The chain recombines TRBV6-1 with TRBJ2-1; 7 nucleotides agree with TRBD2. The sequence was collected from an adult in good health. CDR3 amino acids: CASSEHAGDAYNEQFF. For the CDR3, the DNA is TGTGCCAGCAGTGAACACGCGGGAGATGCCTACAATGAGCAGTTCTTC.